The source of this TCR beta chain is a study of cytomegalovirus exposure and HLA in healthy donors. Study outcomes and limitations: In a later analysis, common viral pathogens appeared linked to several of the most significant clusters. For presence/absence analyses, sequencing depth was assumed to be roughly uniform across donors. In a later analysis, TCR association rates varied by HLA locus: DRB1 most, HLA-C fewest.

About this clone itself: Antigen: not known.

This CDR3 spans 14 amino acids. Trimming cost V 4 bases and J 9 bases, with 18 bases left between them. The germline V gene has CDR1 SNHLY and CDR2 FYNNEI. With 60 Vbeta and 13 Jbeta primers, the PCR was carried out. Assay: immunoSEQ multiplex PCR; the TCRdb copy retains only in-frame clones and omits some. The sample includes approximately 97,000 clones, 50% to 70% seen only once; the top ten take about 4.9%. The sequence was collected from a human donor in good health. Sequencing was carried out using PBMCs. The J gene is TRBJ1-1, the V gene TRBV2, with D unclear. The CDR3 nucleotides read TGTGCCAGCAGTGGAAGTGAGACTGTTGTAAAAGCTTTCTTT. Amino acid sequence: CASSGSETVVKAFF.